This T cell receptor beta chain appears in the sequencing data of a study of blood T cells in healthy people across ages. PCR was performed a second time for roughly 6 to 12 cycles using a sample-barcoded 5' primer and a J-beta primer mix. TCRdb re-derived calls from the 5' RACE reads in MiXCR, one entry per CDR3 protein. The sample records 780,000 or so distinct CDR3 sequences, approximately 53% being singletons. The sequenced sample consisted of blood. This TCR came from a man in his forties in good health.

The CDR3 sequence: CASSQEASQRGPGNTIYF. DNA of the CDR3: TGCGCCAGCAGCCAAGAAGCCTCCCAGAGGGGGCCAGGAAACACCATATATTTT. The chain recombines TRBV4-1 with TRBJ1-3; 7 bases are a match to TRBD1. Trimming cost V 0 bases and J 4 bases; bases outside gene matches: 12. The CDR3 runs 18 residues. CDR1 and CDR2 (germline): MGHRA, YSYEKL.